This T cell receptor (beta chain) derives from a study of CD8 T cells in Susac syndrome. Study outcomes and limitations: Clonal CD8+ expansion in Susac was highest in TEMRA cells and active patients.

There are 14 residues in the CDR3. Germline CDR1 reads SGDLS; CDR2 reads YYNGEE. Deletions cut 4 bases from V and 6 bases from J, with 16 bases between. The authors carried out high-throughput sequencing of TCR beta. They applied it to CD8+ and CD4+ T cells obtained from blood. Negative isolation yielded CD4+ and CD8+ T cells, and FACS enriched TEMRA cells. Concerning this clonotype: Antigen unknown.

Random hexamers were used to reverse transcribe an amount of roughly 0.45 to 1 ug RNA. It was immunoSEQ multiplex PCR that amplified TCR beta CDR3 across 54 Vbeta and 13 Jbeta. TCRdb processed the immunoSEQ multiplex PCR reads anew with MiXCR; each CDR3 protein has one entry. Among roughly 80,000 distinct CDR3 sequences listed, roughly 95% were seen once. This chain connects TRBV9 to TRBJ1-2, with a weak D call TRBD1 (6 bases). The clonotype comes from a human donor with Susac syndrome. The sample taken for sequencing was CD8+ T cells from PBMCs. The CDR3 region is CASSSKGTMDGYTF. The CDR3 coding sequence is TGTGCCAGCAGCAGCAAAGGGACAATGGATGGCTACACCTTC.